This T cell receptor (beta chain) was captured in a study of molecular identifiers for immune sequencing clone quantification. Turning to the study itself: Five portions were made in replicates from RNA of roughly 20,000 or 100,000 naive CD8 cells, and four underwent sequencing.

One entry per CDR3 protein results from TCRdb running MiXCR on the PCR reads. Of about 640,000 distinct CDR3 sequences in the sample, just under 20% were seen once. Naive CD8 T cells were FACS-sorted by CD8+CD4-CCR7+CD45RA+ markers. The table lists this clonotype with many counts. Trimming removed 5 bases from V and 2 bases from J, with 20 bases in between. CDR1 and CDR2 (germline): DFQATT, SNEGSKA (reference sequence). This CDR3 comprises 16 residues. This sequence was found in a human donor in good health. Some libraries in this study had Jurkat cell RNA spiked in. This chain links TRBV20-1 with TRBJ2-3; tentative D call: TRBD2 (6 bases). Sequencing used naive CD8+ T cells from blood, with Jurkat cell RNA spiked in. Noted subset: FACS-sorted CD8+CD4-CCR7+CD45RA+ naive T cells. CDR3 sequence reads: CSARAGAGTLTDTQYF. The CDR3 DNA is TGCAGTGCTCGAGCGGGTGCAGGGACCCTCACAGATACGCAGTATTTT.